Following are 6 T cell receptor beta chains from one sample sequenced in a study of OX40 agonist ivuxolimab in advanced cancers. The protocol was immunoSEQ multiplex PCR, while the TCRdb copy is restricted to in-frame clones and leaves out a portion. The sample holds about 25,000 clones, 70% to 80% seen once. The specimen comprised CD4+ or CD8+ T cells sorted from blood, sampled in a trial of the OX40 agonist ivuxolimab. The origin of the receptors is an adult with an advanced solid tumor such as melanoma, head and neck, liver or kidney cancer.

V is TRBV14 and J is TRBJ2-3, with D uncertain. The germline V and J ends were trimmed by 1 base and 8 bases, with 7 bases remaining between them. CDR1 is SGHDN and CDR2 is FVKESK in the germline V gene. The CDR3 spans 12 residues. This CDR3 is CASSQAVGTQYF. Here the CDR3 DNA reads TGTGCCAGCAGCCAAGCTGTAGGTACGCAGTATTTT. The variable domain in full, completed from reference TRBV14 and TRBJ2-3, reads EAGVTQFPSHSVIEKGQTVTLRCDPISGHDNLYWYRRVMGKEIKFLLHFVKESKQDESGMPNNRFLAERTGGTYSTLKVQPAELEDSGVYFCASSQAVGTQYFGPGTRLTVL.

The rearrangement uses TRBV7-9 and TRBJ2-7, with D tentatively TRBD1 or TRBD2 (5 bases each). The CDR3 runs to 15 residues. Deletions cut 1 base from V and 4 bases from J, with 14 bases between. CDR1 and CDR2 (germline): SEHNR, FQNEAQ (reference sequence). The CDR3 region is CASSLEWGPEYEQYF. The CDR3 bases are TGTGCCAGCAGCTTAGAGTGGGGACCCGAGTACGAGCAGTACTTC. Supplemented by reference TRBV7-9 and TRBJ2-7, the full variable domain reads DTGVSQNPRHKITKRGQNVTFRCDPISEHNRLYWYRQTLGQGPEFLTYFQNEAQLEKSRLLSDRFSAERPKGSFSTLEIQRTEQGDSAMYLCASSLEWGPEYEQYFGPGTRLTVT.

In this sample, this clone turned up a few times. This chain joins TRBV28 and TRBJ2-7; 13 nucleotides match TRBD2. The length of the CDR3 is 15 residues. Germline CDR1 reads MDHEN; CDR2 reads SYDVKM. Germline trimming cut 6 bases from V and 2 bases from J; bases unmatched to any gene: 4. DNA of the CDR3: TGTGCCAGCAGGAAAACTAGCGGGAGGGCCTACGAGCAGTACTTC. Translation: CASRKTSGRAYEQYF.

This chain links TRBV25-1 with TRBJ2-5; D gene uncertain. Trimming removed 0 bases from V and 5 bases from J, with 10 bases in between. The CDR3 has 14 amino acids. Per the germline V gene, CDR1 is MGHDK and CDR2 is SYGVNS. CDR3 nucleotide sequence: TGTGCCAGCAGTGAATATACGGAGTTGGAGACCCAGTACTTC. Protein: CASSEYTELETQYF.

The rearrangement joins TRBV5-1 to TRBJ2-5; 7 bases match TRBD2. The end of the DNA fits TRBJ2-7 better, so the J call may be wrong. Germline assignment: CDR1 SGHRS and CDR2 YFSETQ. The CDR3 sequence is 15 residues long. Here the CDR3 DNA reads TGCGCCAGCAGCTTGGGCGGCGGGAGTATGGACGAGCAGTACTTC. It is translated as CASSLGGGSMDEQYF.

The sample holds a few counts of this clone. The genes are TRBV9 and TRBJ1-5; no firm D call. CDR3 length equals 15 residues. V was shortened by 0 bases and J by 0 bases, with 7 bases between the two germline ends. Germline V lookup: CDR1 SGDLS, CDR2 YYNGEE. The CDR3 DNA sequence: TGTGCCAGCAGCGTAGGGGGTAGTAGCAATCAGCCCCAGCATTTT. Protein product: CASSVGGSSNQPQHF.